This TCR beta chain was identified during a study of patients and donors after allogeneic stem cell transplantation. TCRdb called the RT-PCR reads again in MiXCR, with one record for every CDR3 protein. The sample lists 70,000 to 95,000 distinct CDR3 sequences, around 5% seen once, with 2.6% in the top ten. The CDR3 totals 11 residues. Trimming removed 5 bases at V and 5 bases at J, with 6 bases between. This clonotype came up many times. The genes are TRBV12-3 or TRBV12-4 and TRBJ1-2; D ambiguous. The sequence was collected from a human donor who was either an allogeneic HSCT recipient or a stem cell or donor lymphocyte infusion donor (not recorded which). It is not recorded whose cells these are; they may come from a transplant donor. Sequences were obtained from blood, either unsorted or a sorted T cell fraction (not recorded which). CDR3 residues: CASSREYGYTF. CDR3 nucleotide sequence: TGTGCCAGCAGTAGGGAGTATGGCTACACCTTC.